This TCR beta chain was found in a study of Graves' ophthalmopathy and Graves' hyperthyroidism. Across the whole study: Researchers obtained peripheral blood at initial diagnosis, before any treatment had begun.

Amplification from RNA transcripts yielded the TCR beta CDR3 regions. Amplification began with first-round RT-PCR using HTBI primers, then second-round multiplex PCR was performed. TCRdb fed the multiplex PCR reads into MiXCR, producing one record per CDR3 protein. The table includes approximately 210,000 distinct CDR3 sequences, 20% to 25% detected once. The CDR3 extends over 12 amino acids. V dropped 5 bases and J dropped 4 bases, with 9 bases sitting between them. Germline loops: CDR1 MDHEN, CDR2 SYDVKM. The rearrangement joins TRBV28 to TRBJ2-7; D is unresolved. Specimen: peripheral blood. The sequence came from a woman between 50 and 59 years old with Graves' ophthalmopathy. CDR3: CASSRQEYEQYF. DNA for the CDR3: TGTGCCAGCAGTAGGCAGGAATACGAGCAGTACTTC.